A selection of T cell receptor beta chains follows, all from one sample in a study of T cell responses to AZD1222 COVID-19 vaccine. Produced via immunoSEQ multiplex PCR; TCRdb's table is partial and in-frame only. Of approximately 130,000 clones in the sample, under 95% were seen once. This specimen consisted of peripheral blood, obtained on day 0 of AZD1222 vaccination. The receptors originated from an adult in good health. CDR3s include the opening cysteine and the closing phenylalanine or tryptophan. Each record gives: CDR3 DNA, CDR3 protein, CDR3 length, V gene, D gene, J gene, clone size. The D gene is left open where the match is weak. Clone sizes are given selectively: once, few, many, or a class where the clone is expanded.

DNA: TGTGCCAGCGGGACAGGGGGCTTTGGGACTGAAGCTTTCTTT
CDR3: CASGTGGFGTEAFF
length: 14
V: TRBV7-9
D: TRBD1
J: TRBJ1-1
size: -

DNA: TGTGCCAGCAGCTTCGGGGCCGGGCCGGGCACAGATACGCAGTATTTT
CDR3: CASSFGAGPGTDTQYF
length: 16
V: TRBV5-4
D: -
J: TRBJ2-3
size: -

DNA: TGTGCCAGCAGTGCGATCGTGAATACGCAGTATTTT
CDR3: CASSAIVNTQYF
length: 12
V: TRBV12-3/TRBV12-4
D: -
J: TRBJ2-3
size: -

DNA: TGTGCCATCAGTGAGTCGACCTACTCTGGAAACACCATATATTTT
CDR3: CAISESTYSGNTIYF
length: 15
V: TRBV10-3
D: -
J: TRBJ1-3
size: -

DNA: TGTGCCAGCAGCCGACTGACCGGGACTAGGGCCTCCTACGAGCAGTACTTC
CDR3: CASSRLTGTRASYEQYF
length: 17
V: TRBV28
D: TRBD2
J: TRBJ2-7
size: -

DNA: TGTGCCACCTCGACTAGCGCGTACGAGCAGTACTTC
CDR3: CATSTSAYEQYF
length: 12
V: TRBV19
D: TRBD2
J: TRBJ2-7
size: -

DNA: TGCGCCAGCAGCTTTTTCACGGGGGGTTCCTACAATGAGCAGTTCTTC
CDR3: CASSFFTGGSYNEQFF
length: 16
V: TRBV5-1
D: TRBD2
J: TRBJ2-1
size: -

DNA: TGTGCCAGCAGACAGGGTAGCAATCAGCCCCAGCATTTT
CDR3: CASRQGSNQPQHF
length: 13
V: TRBV6-5
D: -
J: TRBJ1-5
size: -

DNA: TGCAGTGTCCCCCGTACTACTGAAGCTTTCTTT
CDR3: CSVPRTTEAFF
length: 11
V: TRBV20-1
D: -
J: TRBJ1-1
size: few

DNA: TGTGCCAGCTCCCCGACGGGCAATCAGCCCCAGCATTTT
CDR3: CASSPTGNQPQHF
length: 13
V: TRBV18
D: -
J: TRBJ1-5
size: -

DNA: TGCAGCGGGGGTGGCACTGAAGCTTTCTTT
CDR3: CSGGGTEAFF
length: 10
V: TRBV29-1
D: -
J: TRBJ1-1
size: -

DNA: TGTGCCAGCTCACCGCGTGAAGGTACGCAGTATTTT
CDR3: CASSPREGTQYF
length: 12
V: TRBV18
D: -
J: TRBJ2-3
size: -

DNA: TGTGCCAGCAGTGCTACTAAAAAACTGTTTTTT
CDR3: CASSATKKLFF
length: 11
V: TRBV25-1
D: -
J: TRBJ1-4
size: -

DNA: TGTGCCAGCAGCTTAGCGAAGGGGGGAGAAGGAGGAGGCTACACCTTC
CDR3: CASSLAKGGEGGGYTF
length: 16
V: TRBV7-9
D: -
J: TRBJ1-2
size: -

DNA: TGTGCCAGCAGCTTAGAAGGGACCCCAAACACCATATATTTT
CDR3: CASSLEGTPNTIYF
length: 14
V: TRBV11-2
D: -
J: TRBJ1-3
size: once

DNA: TGCGCCAGCAGCGGAAGGGGGCTCGCAACTAATGAAAAACTGTTTTTT
CDR3: CASSGRGLATNEKLFF
length: 16
V: TRBV4-1
D: TRBD1
J: TRBJ1-4
size: -

DNA: TGTGCCAGCAGCTTAGGGCCCCCGCCTGGGAATCAGCCCCAGCATTTT
CDR3: CASSLGPPPGNQPQHF
length: 16
V: TRBV5-4
D: -
J: TRBJ1-5
size: -

DNA: TGTGCCACCGCTGGCAGCTCGGCCGGGGAGCTGTTTTTT
CDR3: CATAGSSAGELFF
length: 13
V: TRBV24-1
D: -
J: TRBJ2-2
size: -

DNA: TGCGCCAGCAGCCAAGATTTTTCCGGGATGGGGGGCGAGCAGTACTTC
CDR3: CASSQDFSGMGGEQYF
length: 16
V: TRBV4-3
D: -
J: TRBJ2-7
size: -

DNA: TGTGCCAGCACCCGGACAGGGGGAGGAGGCGCCTACGAGCAGTACTTC
CDR3: CASTRTGGGGAYEQYF
length: 16
V: TRBV27
D: TRBD1
J: TRBJ2-7
size: -